The 24 T cell receptor beta chains listed next were all sequenced from one sample in a study of neoadjuvant nivolumab and ipilimumab in lung cancer. The method was immunoSEQ multiplex PCR; TCRdb's version includes in-frame clones alone and lacks a portion of them. In the table there are about 20,000 clones, 87% of which are singletons. Sequenced material: peripheral blood, taken before neoadjuvant nivolumab, alone or with ipilimumab. The receptors come from an adult with non-small cell lung cancer.

V and J are TRBV6-5 and TRBJ2-7, with D possibly being TRBD1 or TRBD2 (5 bases each). Looked up from germline, CDR1 is MNHEY and CDR2 is SVGAGI. The CDR3 loop spans 15 amino acids. V was trimmed by 5 bases and J by 2 bases, leaving 16 bases between them. Here the CDR3 DNA reads TGTGCCAGCAGTCCCCCGGGACGGGGCCCCTACGAGCAGTACTTC. Translation: CASSPPGRGPYEQYF.

This clone has a single count. The chain combines TRBV19 with TRBJ1-2; 7 bases fit TRBD1. The V gene's germline CDR1 is LNHDA and CDR2 SQIVND (reference sequence). V shed 9 bases and J 5 bases; nucleotides not matched to a gene: 6. The CDR3 runs to 12 residues. CDR3 loop: CASSRDRYGYTF. DNA for the CDR3: TGTGCCAGCAGCCGGGACAGATATGGCTACACCTTC.

J is TRBJ2-1 and V is TRBV5-1; the D is unclear. V was trimmed by 0 bases and J by 9 bases, leaving 7 bases between them. Germline lookup yields CDR1 SGHRS and CDR2 YFSETQ. This CDR3 spans 12 amino acids. CDR3 region: CASSLDSPEQFF. In nucleotides, the CDR3 is TGCGCCAGCAGCTTGGACTCCCCTGAGCAGTTCTTC. Variable domain in full (rest from reference TRBV5-1 and TRBJ2-1): KAGVTQTPRYLIKTRGQQVTLSCSPISGHRSVSWYQQTPGQGLQFLFEYFSETQRNKGNFPGRFSGRQFSNSRSEMNVSTLELGDSALYLCASSLDSPEQFFGPGTRLTVL.

The chain recombines TRBV7-9 with TRBJ2-1; 12 nucleotides match TRBD1. This CDR3 spans 15 amino acids. Germline V gene data show CDR1 as SEHNR and CDR2 as FQNEAQ (reference sequence). Trimming cost V 3 bases and J 5 bases; bases outside gene matches: 2. CDR3 sequence reads: CASSLGQGANNEQFF. The CDR3 DNA follows: TGTGCCAGCAGCTTGGGACAGGGGGCTAACAATGAGCAGTTCTTC.

V is TRBV7-3 and J is TRBJ2-3, with D tentatively TRBD1 (6 bases). Germline assignment: CDR1 SGHTA and CDR2 FQGTGA. The CDR3 extends over 16 amino acids. The V end was cut by 2 bases, the J end by 2 bases, with 14 bases between. The CDR3 nucleotides read TGTGCCAGCAGCTTAGGTATAGGGGACACCACAGATACGCAGTATTTT. Protein sequence: CASSLGIGDTTDTQYF.

The V gene is TRBV30, the J gene TRBJ1-4, with D unclear. V shed 3 bases and J shed 7 bases, with 6 bases lying between them. The CDR3 contains 11 residues. Germline V gene lookup returns CDR1 GTSNPN and CDR2 SVGIG (reference sequence). The CDR3: CAWSEGEKLFF. For the CDR3, the DNA is TGTGCCTGGAGCGAAGGTGAAAAACTGTTTTTT.

The DNA for the CDR3 is TGCAGTGCCCCGAGGGATGCGGCTTTCTTT. Translated: CSAPRDAAFF. The chain has TRBV20-1 and TRBJ1-1; D gene uncertain. V was pared by 6 bases and J by 11 bases, with 13 bases between. There are 10 residues in the CDR3. CDR1 and CDR2 (germline): DFQATT, SNEGSKA (reference sequence).

This rearrangement joins TRBV7-2 to TRBJ2-3, with TRBD1 matching over 7 bases. Germline CDR1 SGHTA, CDR2 FQGNSA. V gave up 1 base and J gave up 5 bases; unmatched junction bases: 6. The CDR3 runs to 15 residues. The CDR3 spells CASSLGGTAKDTQYF. CDR3 sequence (DNA): TGTGCCAGCAGCTTAGGGGGGACAGCGAAAGATACGCAGTATTTT.

J is TRBJ2-5 and V is TRBV11-3, with a tentative D call TRBD1 (5 bases). The CDR3 extends over 13 amino acids. Germline values: CDR1 SGHNT, CDR2 YENEEA. V shed 2 bases and J shed 5 bases, with 9 bases lying between them. The CDR3 sequence: CASSLQGSETQYF. As DNA, the CDR3 is TGTGCCAGCAGCTTACAGGGCTCGGAGACCCAGTACTTC.

This chain connects TRBV7-8 to TRBJ2-1, with D hard to call. CDR3 length: 16 residues. V was trimmed by 2 bases and J by 9 bases, leaving 20 bases between them. Germline CDR1 reads SGHVS; CDR2 reads FQNEAQ. CDR3 loop: CASSLILAGPTVEQFF. CDR3 coding DNA: TGTGCCAGCAGCTTAATCCTGGCAGGCCCTACAGTTGAGCAGTTCTTC.

The rearrangement uses TRBV5-1 and TRBJ2-7; TRBD2 matches at 11 bases. In germline, CDR1 is SGHRS, CDR2 YFSETQ. CDR3 size: 17 residues. V shed 0 bases and J 4 bases; nucleotides not matched to a gene: 9. Here the CDR3 reads CASSLAFQTSGKYEQYF. Written as DNA, the CDR3 is TGCGCCAGCAGCTTGGCTTTTCAGACTAGCGGGAAGTACGAGCAGTACTTC.

This chain joins TRBV5-1 and TRBJ2-2; D not certain. This CDR3 region has 12 residues. Trimming took 0 bases from V and 10 from J, leaving 7 bases between them. CDR1 is SGHRS and CDR2 is YFSETQ in the germline V gene. CDR3 protein: CASSLVLEELFF. For the CDR3, the DNA is TGCGCCAGCAGCTTGGTGTTGGAGGAGCTGTTTTTT.

As for this clone: The junction departs from the called germline gene at one end, perhaps through a read error. This same CDR3 is encoded by further DNA sequences in the sample. The J gene is TRBJ2-1, the V gene TRBV14; 8 nucleotides agree with TRBD1. CDR1 SGHDN and CDR2 FVKESK come from the germline V gene. The CDR3 is made up of 15 amino acids. The CDR3 here is CASSQVDRVDGEQFF. CDR3 coding DNA: TGCGCCAGCAGCCAAGTGGACAGGGTAGACGGTGAGCAGTTCTTC.

The chain joins TRBV10-3 to TRBJ2-7; TRBD2 might be the D (6 bases). This CDR3 has 13 amino acids. V lost 4 bases and J 3 bases, leaving 10 bases between the germline ends. Germline V lookup: CDR1 ENHRY, CDR2 SYGVKD. CDR3 sequence: CAISVGGNYEQYF. Written as DNA, the CDR3 is TGTGCCATCAGTGTAGGAGGGAACTACGAGCAGTACTTC.

This chain connects TRBV7-9 to TRBJ2-3, with TRBD2 as a possible D gene (5 bases). V was shortened by 2 bases and J by 1 base, with 16 bases between the two germline ends. CDR1 and CDR2 (germline): SEHNR, FQNEAQ (reference sequence). The CDR3 runs 17 residues. The CDR3 here is CASSLWSLRGGTDTQYF. DNA of the CDR3: TGTGCCAGCAGCTTATGGTCTTTACGGGGAGGCACAGATACGCAGTATTTT. Together with reference TRBV7-9 and TRBJ2-3, the CDR3 gives the full variable domain: DTGVSQNPRHKITKRGQNVTFRCDPISEHNRLYWYRQTLGQGPEFLTYFQNEAQLEKSRLLSDRFSAERPKGSFSTLEIQRTEQGDSAMYLCASSLWSLRGGTDTQYFGPGTRLTVL.

The table lists this clone with a count of one. V is TRBV10-1 and J is TRBJ2-3; 14 bases line up with TRBD2. With 4 bases clipped from V and 6 bases from J, the junction kept 12 bases outside the gene matches. CDR1 is WNHNN, CDR2 SYGVQD, per germline (reference sequence). CDR3 length: 18 amino acids. The CDR3 reads CASSAPTGLAGGADTQYF. The CDR3 region has the DNA TGCGCCAGCAGTGCACCGACTGGACTAGCGGGAGGAGCGGATACGCAGTATTTT.

This clone was observed a few times. This chain uses TRBV19 with TRBJ2-2, with D unclear. Trimming cost V 6 bases and J 2 bases, with 13 bases left between them. This CDR3 contains 15 residues. Germline V gene lookup returns CDR1 LNHDA and CDR2 SQIVND (reference sequence). CDR3 sequence reads: CASSLTVYNTGELFF. The DNA for the CDR3 is TGTGCCAGTAGCTTGACGGTGTACAACACCGGGGAGCTGTTTTTT. The full variable domain, rest sourced from reference TRBV19 and TRBJ2-2, is DGGITQSPKYLFRKEGQNVTLSCEQNLNHDAMYWYRQDPGQGLRLIYYSQIVNDFQKGDIAEGYSVSREKKESFPLTVTSAQKNPTAFYLCASSLTVYNTGELFFGEGSRLTVL.

The V call is TRBV4-1, the J call TRBJ2-1, with 12 nucleotides matching TRBD2. There are 16 residues in the CDR3. Trimming cost V 1 base and J 7 bases; bases outside gene matches: 5. CDR1 is MGHRA and CDR2 is YSYEKL in the germline V gene. The CDR3 region has the DNA TGCGCCAGCAGCCAAGGACTAGCGGGAGTACGGAATGAGCAGTTCTTC. Its translation is CASSQGLAGVRNEQFF.

The chain employs TRBV30 and TRBJ2-1; 8 bases are a match to TRBD2. Germline V gene data show CDR1 as GTSNPN and CDR2 as SVGIG (reference sequence). The V and J ends lost 1 base and 10 bases, in that order; junction bases with no gene match: 6. CDR3 length equals 13 residues. CDR3 DNA sequence: TGTGCCTGGAGTGAGGGACTAGGTTGGGAGCAGTTCTTC. It translates to CAWSEGLGWEQFF.

V usage is TRBV6-5 and J usage is TRBJ2-7; possible D gene TRBD1, 5 bases. The CDR3 extends over 13 amino acids. Trimming removed 4 bases at V and 1 base at J, with 8 bases between. From germline, CDR1 is MNHEY and CDR2 SVGAGI. The CDR3 DNA sequence: TGTGCCAGCAGTTCGACAGATTCCTACGAGCAGTACTTC. It encodes CASSSTDSYEQYF.

The rearrangement uses TRBV30 and TRBJ1-4; TRBD1 agrees at 10 bases. Germline V gene sequence: CDR1 GTSNPN, CDR2 SVGIG (reference sequence). Germline trimming cut 5 bases from V and 3 bases from J; bases unmatched to any gene: 0. The CDR3 spans 13 residues. The CDR3 spells CAWGQGANEKLFF. The CDR3 nucleotides are TGTGCCTGGGGACAGGGGGCTAATGAAAAACTGTTTTTT.

This clone was picked up one time. The rearrangement joins TRBV5-6 to TRBJ1-2, with 7 bases that match TRBD1. CDR1 is SGHDT and CDR2 is YYEEEE in the germline V gene. The CDR3 length is 13 residues. V lost 5 bases, J lost 8 bases, and 9 bases stayed unmatched. Here the CDR3 DNA reads TGTGCCAGCAGACCCCGACAGGGTAACGGCTACACCTTC. Amino acids: CASRPRQGNGYTF.

The rearrangement uses TRBV5-1 and TRBJ1-1, with 9 bases fitting TRBD1. Germline V gene lookup returns CDR1 SGHRS and CDR2 YFSETQ. The CDR3 has 15 residues. J gave up 4 bases and V 4 bases, and 8 bases lay outside the gene matches. As DNA, the CDR3 is TGCGCCAGCAGCCGGTGGACAGGGGACGTCACTGAAGCTTTCTTT. Amino acids: CASSRWTGDVTEAFF.

This sequence joins TRBV18 and TRBJ1-1; maybe TRBD1 (5 bases). The CDR3 contains 16 residues. With 2 bases removed from V and 1 base from J, the gap between germline ends came to 14 bases. Germline assignment: CDR1 KGHSH and CDR2 LQKENI. The CDR3 region is CASSPELGLSNTEAFF. CDR3 DNA sequence: TGTGCCAGCTCACCAGAATTGGGACTTTCGAACACTGAAGCTTTCTTT. Complete variable domain (other parts from reference TRBV18 and TRBJ1-1): NAGVMQNPRHLVRRRGQEARLRCSPMKGHSHVYWYRQLPEEGLKFMVYLQKENIIDESGMPKERFSAEFPKEGPSILRIQQVVRGDSAAYFCASSPELGLSNTEAFFGQGTRLTVV.